The clone carrying this TCR beta chain was seen ten or more times. Its target is unknown. This sample stems from a study of regulatory T cells in long-lasting Graves disease. Broader study findings: No thyroid tissue was studied; the work used peripheral blood only.

Time point of the sample: newly diagnosed GD, antithyroid drugs for less than 3 months. PBMCs provided the RNA from which the TCR library was made. Combining iRepertoire HTBI primers with Arm-PCR of CDR3 regions, the authors built TCR beta libraries. One entry per CDR3 protein results from TCRdb running MiXCR on the multiplex PCR reads. The repertoire has some 320,000 distinct CDR3 sequences, approximately 20% of them found once; the top ten carry about two fifths. This specimen was peripheral blood mononuclear cells (PBMCs), taken at new diagnosis, from a patient treated with antithyroid drugs. The sequence was obtained from a female donor with Graves disease.

The CDR3 region is CSARDEGGRAQETQYF. In DNA form, the CDR3 reads TGCAGTGCTAGAGATGAGGGCGGGAGGGCCCAAGAGACCCAGTACTTC. The J gene is TRBJ2-5, the V gene TRBV20-1; 9 bases agree with TRBD2. Trimming removed 0 bases from V and 1 base from J; junction bases left unmatched: 6. The germline CDR1 and CDR2 sequences are DFQATT and SNEGSKA (reference sequence). This CDR3 comprises 16 residues.